This T cell receptor beta chain was observed in a study of T cells in Graves' hyperthyroidism and ophthalmopathy. Study summary: Once the initial diagnosis was made, peripheral blood was obtained before any treatment.

This clonotype came up many times. Researchers took RNA transcripts and amplified the TCR beta CDR3 regions from them. Initially, a first-round RT-PCR of the TCR CDR3 employed the HTBI primer set. TCRdb reprocessed the multiplex PCR reads with MiXCR, giving one entry per CDR3 protein. The data contain under 350,000 distinct CDR3 sequences, about 20% of them singletons. The authors deemed Graves' hyperthyroidism stable absent ophthalmopathy progression within 18 months. The sequenced material came from blood. The TCR comes from a woman in her fifties or sixties with Graves' hyperthyroidism.

CDR3 loop: CASSRDFVKTEAFF. CDR3 DNA: TGTGCCAGCAGTCGGGACTTCGTAAAGACTGAAGCTTTCTTT. The rearrangement links TRBV5-6 to TRBJ1-1; TRBD1 might be the D (5 bases). Germline CDR1 is SGHDT and CDR2 is YYEEEE. The V end lost 5 bases, the J end lost 5 bases, and 16 bases lay between the germline ends. The CDR3 spans 14 residues.